The next 13 T cell receptor beta chains were all read from a single sample in a study of blood T cell repertoires in COVID-19. Data came from immunoSEQ multiplex PCR; TCRdb stores just in-frame clones and leaves some out. The repertoire consists of about 140,000 clones, with about three quarters occurring once and the leading ten covering around 9.5%. The sample was peripheral blood. These receptors were obtained from a woman aged 50 to 60 with active or convalescent COVID-19.

CDR3 sequence (DNA): TGTGCCAGCAGCATAAATACAGGGTTGGGCACTGAAGCTTTCTTT. Protein: CASSINTGLGTEAFF. The gene calls are TRBV7-9 and TRBJ1-1, with a possible D match to TRBD1 (6 bases). This CDR3 has 15 amino acids. Trimming took off 5 bases at V and 4 bases at J, with 17 bases between the two ends. CDR1 SEHNR and CDR2 FQNEAQ come from the germline V gene (reference sequence).

This sequence joins TRBV7-2 and TRBJ2-4, with TRBD1 identical over 8 bases. This CDR3 is built from 15 residues. V trimming: 5 bases; J trimming: 3 bases; junction bases outside the gene matches: 6. CDR1 SGHTA and CDR2 FQGNSA come from the germline V gene. CDR3 region: CASSRTGNGKNIQYF. The CDR3, as DNA: TGTGCCAGCAGCCGGACAGGGAATGGCAAAAACATTCAGTACTTC. The full variable domain, with the rest looked up from reference TRBV7-2 and TRBJ2-4, is GAGVSQSPSNKVTEKGKDVELRCDPISGHTALYWYRQSLGQGLEFLIYFQGNSAPDKSGLPSDRFSAERTGGSVSTLTIQRTQQEDSAVYLCASSRTGNGKNIQYFGAGTRLSVL.

The V gene is TRBV6-2 or TRBV6-3, the J gene TRBJ1-5; 7 bases agree with TRBD1. V lost 4 bases and J lost 5; bases outside the gene matches: 8. The CDR3 has 15 amino acids. The germline CDR1 and CDR2 sequences are MNHEY and SVGEGT. The CDR3 DNA sequence: TGTGCCAGCAGTTCTGAGACAGGGTCTTATCAGCCCCAGCATTTT. This translates into CASSSETGSYQPQHF.

V usage is TRBV4-3 and J usage is TRBJ1-2, with 7 bases that match TRBD1. The germline gives CDR1 LGHNA, CDR2 YSLEER. The CDR3 consists of 17 residues. V was pared by 0 bases and J by 1 base, with 8 bases of the junction left unmatched. This chain's CDR3 is CASSQDRGRTVNYGYTF. The CDR3 DNA reads as TGCGCCAGCAGCCAAGATAGGGGGCGTACTGTTAACTATGGCTACACCTTC.

A word on this clone: This same CDR3 is encoded by further DNA sequences in the sample. The chain recombines TRBV6-5 with TRBJ2-7; 8 nucleotides align to TRBD1. The CDR3 length is 13 residues. Germline V gene data show CDR1 as MNHEY and CDR2 as SVGAGI. V trimming: 2 bases; J trimming: 4 bases; junction bases outside the gene matches: 1. CDR3 sequence reads: CASSYRQGYEQYF. The DNA for the CDR3 is TGTGCCAGCAGTTACCGACAGGGGTACGAGCAGTACTTC.

A few counts support this clone. The chain joins TRBV4-2 to TRBJ1-2; 7 nucleotides line up with TRBD1. Trimming took 1 base from V and 8 from J; bases not matched to a gene: 10. Germline CDR1 LGHNA, CDR2 YNFKEQ. The CDR3 is made up of 15 amino acids. The CDR3 bases are TGTGCCAGCAGCCAAGGACAGGGCTCGGGTGGGGGCTACACCTTC. It is translated as CASSQGQGSGGGYTF.

The CDR3 region is CASSPHTGGVETQYF. CDR3 in DNA: TGTGCCAGCAGTCCACACACAGGGGGCGTTGAGACCCAGTACTTC. The chain carries TRBV6-2 or TRBV6-3 and TRBJ2-5; TRBD1 matches 9 bases. Germline values: CDR1 MNHEY, CDR2 SVGEGT. J gave up 5 bases and V 5 bases, and 9 bases lay outside the gene matches. This CDR3 is 15 amino acids long.

The CDR3 sequence: CASSEGVEGEQYF. Here the CDR3 DNA reads TGTGCCAGCAGTGAAGGGGTAGAGGGCGAGCAGTACTTC. V gene TRBV6-1 combines with J gene TRBJ2-7; a possible D gene is TRBD2 (5 bases). The CDR3 is 13 amino acids. Trimming shortened V by 1 base and J by 6 bases, and 10 bases separated the two germline ends. The germline V gene has CDR1 MNHNS and CDR2 SASEGT.

V gene TRBV19 combines with J gene TRBJ1-2; TRBD1 agrees at 7 bases. V lost 4 bases, J lost 6 bases, and 2 bases stayed unmatched. CDR1 and CDR2 from the germline V gene are LNHDA and SQIVND (reference sequence). This CDR3 is built from 12 residues. CDR3 in amino acids: CASSKTGHGYTF. As DNA, the CDR3 is TGTGCCAGTAGTAAGACAGGGCATGGCTACACCTTC.

The chain recombines TRBV30 with TRBJ2-5, with 8 bases fitting TRBD1. Per germline, CDR1 GTSNPN and CDR2 SVGIG (reference sequence). Unmatched junction bases numbered 4, after V lost 2 bases and J lost 5 bases. The CDR3 has 13 amino acids. The CDR3 coding sequence is TGTGCCTGGAGTTCAGGGGGCGAGGAGACCCAGTACTTC. This codes for CAWSSGGEETQYF.

The chain links TRBV25-1 to TRBJ2-5, with D possibly matching TRBD2 (6 bases). The CDR3 length is 14 residues. V was shortened by 3 bases and J by 2 bases, with 10 bases between the two germline ends. Per the germline V gene, CDR1 is MGHDK and CDR2 is SYGVNS. CDR3 DNA: TGTGCCAGCAGTGAGTTCGGGAGTCAAGAGACCCAGTACTTC. It codes for CASSEFGSQETQYF.

The rearrangement links TRBV7-9 to TRBJ1-5; 7 bases fit TRBD1. Trimming cost V 5 bases and J 6 bases; bases outside gene matches: 7. Germline CDR1 SEHNR, CDR2 FQNEAQ (reference sequence). The CDR3 spans 14 residues. CDR3 sequence reads: CASSPDRDAQPQHF. CDR3 bases: TGTGCCAGCAGCCCAGACAGGGATGCTCAGCCCCAGCATTTT. Complete variable domain (other parts from reference TRBV7-9 and TRBJ1-5): DTGVSQNPRHKITKRGQNVTFRCDPISEHNRLYWYRQTLGQGPEFLTYFQNEAQLEKSRLLSDRFSAERPKGSFSTLEIQRTEQGDSAMYLCASSPDRDAQPQHFGDGTRLSIL.

This rearrangement joins TRBV5-4 to TRBJ2-7; D perhaps matches TRBD2 (6 bases). The CDR3 length is 12 residues. Germline V lookup: CDR1 SGHNT, CDR2 YYREEE (reference sequence). Trimming left V 0 bases short and J 6 bases short, with 7 bases between. The CDR3 sequence is CASSLDGGEQYF. In nucleotides, the CDR3 is TGTGCCAGCAGCTTGGACGGGGGCGAGCAGTACTTC.